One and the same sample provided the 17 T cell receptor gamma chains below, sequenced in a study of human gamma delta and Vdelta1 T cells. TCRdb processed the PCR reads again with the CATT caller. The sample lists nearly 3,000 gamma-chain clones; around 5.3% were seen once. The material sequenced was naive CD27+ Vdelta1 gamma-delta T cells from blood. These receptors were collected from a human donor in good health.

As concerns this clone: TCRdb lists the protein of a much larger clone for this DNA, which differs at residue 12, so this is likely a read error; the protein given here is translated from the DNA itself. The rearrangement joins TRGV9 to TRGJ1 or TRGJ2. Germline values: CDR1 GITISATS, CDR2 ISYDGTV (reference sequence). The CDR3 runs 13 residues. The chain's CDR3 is CALWGTSYYKKIF. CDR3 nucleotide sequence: TGTGCCTTGTGGGGGACCTCTTATTATAAGAAAATCTTT.

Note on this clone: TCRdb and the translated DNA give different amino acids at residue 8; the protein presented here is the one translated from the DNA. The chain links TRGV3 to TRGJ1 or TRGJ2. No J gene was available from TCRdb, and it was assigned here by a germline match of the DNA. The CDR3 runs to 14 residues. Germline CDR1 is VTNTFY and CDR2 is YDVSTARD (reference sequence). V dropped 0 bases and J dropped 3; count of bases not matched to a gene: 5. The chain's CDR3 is CATWDRPLYYKKLF. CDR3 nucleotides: TGTGCCACCTGGGACAGGCCGCTTTATTATAAGAAACTCTTT.

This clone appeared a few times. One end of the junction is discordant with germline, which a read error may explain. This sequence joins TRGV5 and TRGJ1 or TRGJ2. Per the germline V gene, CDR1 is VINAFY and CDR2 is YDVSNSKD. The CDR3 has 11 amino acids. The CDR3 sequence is CATCDMLQKLF. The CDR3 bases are TGTGCCACCTGTGACATGCTGCAGAAACTCTTT.

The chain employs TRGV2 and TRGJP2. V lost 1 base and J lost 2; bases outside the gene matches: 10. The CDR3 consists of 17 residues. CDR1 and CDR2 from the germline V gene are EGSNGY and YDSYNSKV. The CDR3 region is CATWDGTPRSSDWIKTF. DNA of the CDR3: TGTGCCACCTGGGACGGTACCCCGAGGAGTAGTGATTGGATCAAGACGTTT.

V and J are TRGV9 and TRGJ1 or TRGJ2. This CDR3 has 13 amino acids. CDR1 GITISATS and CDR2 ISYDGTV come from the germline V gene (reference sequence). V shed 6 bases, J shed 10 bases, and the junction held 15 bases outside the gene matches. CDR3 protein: CALWLLGHRKKLF. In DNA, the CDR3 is TGTGCCTTGTGGTTGTTGGGGCATCGGAAGAAACTCTTT.

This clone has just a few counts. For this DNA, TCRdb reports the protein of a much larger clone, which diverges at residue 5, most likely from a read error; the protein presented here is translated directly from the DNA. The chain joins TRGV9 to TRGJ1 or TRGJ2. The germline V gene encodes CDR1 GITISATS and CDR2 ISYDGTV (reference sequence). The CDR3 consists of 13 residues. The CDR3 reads CALWGVARDKKLF. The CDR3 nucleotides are TGTGCCTTGTGGGGGGTGGCTAGGGATAAGAAACTCTTT.

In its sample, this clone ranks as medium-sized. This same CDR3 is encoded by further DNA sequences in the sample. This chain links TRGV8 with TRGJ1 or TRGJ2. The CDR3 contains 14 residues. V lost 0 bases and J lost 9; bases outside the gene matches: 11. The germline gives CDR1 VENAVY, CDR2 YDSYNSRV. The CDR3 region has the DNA TGTGCCACCTGGGATAGGGGGGGTCTTGGTAAGAAACTCTTT. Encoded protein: CATWDRGGLGKKLF.

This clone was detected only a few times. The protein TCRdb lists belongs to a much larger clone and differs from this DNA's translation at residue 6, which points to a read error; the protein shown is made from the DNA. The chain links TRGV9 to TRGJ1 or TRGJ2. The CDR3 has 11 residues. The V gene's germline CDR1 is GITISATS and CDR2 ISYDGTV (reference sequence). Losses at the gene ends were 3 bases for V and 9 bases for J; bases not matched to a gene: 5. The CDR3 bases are TGTGCCTTGTGGGAGACGGCTAAGAAACTCTTT. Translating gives CALWETAKKLF.

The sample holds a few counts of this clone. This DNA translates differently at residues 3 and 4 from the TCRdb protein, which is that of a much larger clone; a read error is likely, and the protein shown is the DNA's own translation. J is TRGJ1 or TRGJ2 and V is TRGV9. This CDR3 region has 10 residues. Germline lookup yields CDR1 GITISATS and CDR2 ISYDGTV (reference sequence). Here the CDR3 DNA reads TGTGCCGTGTGTGAGGTGCGAAAACTCTTT. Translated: CAVCEVRKLF.

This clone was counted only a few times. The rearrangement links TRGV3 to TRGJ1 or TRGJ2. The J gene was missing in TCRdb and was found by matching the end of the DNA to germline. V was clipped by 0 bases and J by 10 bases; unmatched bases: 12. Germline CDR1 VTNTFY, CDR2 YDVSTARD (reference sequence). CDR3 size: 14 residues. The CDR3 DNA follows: TGTGCCACCTGGGACAGGCCGCAAGTTCGGAAGAAACTCTTT. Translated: CATWDRPQVRKKLF.

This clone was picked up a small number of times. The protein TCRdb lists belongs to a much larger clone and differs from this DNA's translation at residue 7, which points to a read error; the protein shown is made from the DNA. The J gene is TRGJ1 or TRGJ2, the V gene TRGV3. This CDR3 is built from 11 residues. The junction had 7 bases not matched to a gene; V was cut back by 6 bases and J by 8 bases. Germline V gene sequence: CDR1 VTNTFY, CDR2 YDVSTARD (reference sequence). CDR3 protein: CATWYGHKKLF. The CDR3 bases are TGTGCCACCTGGTATGGCCATAAGAAACTCTTT.

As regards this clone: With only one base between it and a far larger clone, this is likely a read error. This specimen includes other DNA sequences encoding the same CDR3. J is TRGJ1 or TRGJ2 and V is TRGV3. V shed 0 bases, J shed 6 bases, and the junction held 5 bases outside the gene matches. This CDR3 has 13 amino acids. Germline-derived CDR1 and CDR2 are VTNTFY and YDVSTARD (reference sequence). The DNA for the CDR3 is TGTGCCACCTGGGACAGGTTACGTTATAAGAAACTCTTT. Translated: CATWDRLRYKKLF.

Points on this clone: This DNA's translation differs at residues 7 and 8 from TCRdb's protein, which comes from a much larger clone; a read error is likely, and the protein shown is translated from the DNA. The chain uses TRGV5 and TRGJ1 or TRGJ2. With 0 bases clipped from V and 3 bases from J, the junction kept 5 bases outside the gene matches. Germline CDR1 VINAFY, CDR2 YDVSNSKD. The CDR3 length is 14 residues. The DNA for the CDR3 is TGTGCCACCTGGGACAGGGGGGCTTATTATAAGAAACTCTTT. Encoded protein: CATWDRGAYYKKLF.

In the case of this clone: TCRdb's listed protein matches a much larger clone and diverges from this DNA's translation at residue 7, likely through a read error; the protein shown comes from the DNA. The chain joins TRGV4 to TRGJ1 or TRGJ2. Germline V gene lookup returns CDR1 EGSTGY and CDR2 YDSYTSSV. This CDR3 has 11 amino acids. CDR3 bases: TGTGCCACCTGGTATGGCGATAAGAAACTCTTT. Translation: CATWYGDKKLF.

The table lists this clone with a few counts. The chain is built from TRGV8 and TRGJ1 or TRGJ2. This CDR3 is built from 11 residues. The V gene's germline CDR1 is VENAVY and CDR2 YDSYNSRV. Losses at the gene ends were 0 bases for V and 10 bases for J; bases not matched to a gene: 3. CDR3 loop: CATWDRGKKLF. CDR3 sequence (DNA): TGTGCCACCTGGGATAGGGGGAAGAAACTCTTT.

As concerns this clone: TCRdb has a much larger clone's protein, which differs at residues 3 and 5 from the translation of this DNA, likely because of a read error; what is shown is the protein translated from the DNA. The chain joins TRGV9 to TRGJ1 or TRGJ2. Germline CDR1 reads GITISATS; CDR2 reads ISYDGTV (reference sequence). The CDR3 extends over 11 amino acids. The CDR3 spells CAWWGVYKKLF. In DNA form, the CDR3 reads TGTGCCTGGTGGGGGGTGTATAAGAAACTCTTT.

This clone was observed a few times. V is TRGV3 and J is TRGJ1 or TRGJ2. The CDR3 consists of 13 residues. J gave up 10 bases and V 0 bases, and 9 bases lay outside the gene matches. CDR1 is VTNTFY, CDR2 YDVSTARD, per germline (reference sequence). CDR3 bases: TGTGCCACCTGGGACAGGCTTGTTAGCAAGAAACTCTTT. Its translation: CATWDRLVSKKLF.